The 17 T cell receptor beta chains below were found in one sample sequenced in a study of cytomegalovirus exposure and HLA in healthy donors. The PCR made use of 60 Vbeta and 13 Jbeta primers. The assay was immunoSEQ multiplex PCR, and TCRdb's table has in-frame clones only and misses some. This sample has 160,000 or so clones, with roughly 85% found just once. The specimen was PBMCs. The source of these receptors is a middle-aged woman in good health and CMV-seronegative.

This clone has only one observation. The junction and the germline gene differ at one end; a read error may be behind it. Other DNA sequences in this specimen translate into the identical CDR3. The genes are TRBV10-3 and TRBJ2-7; D might be TRBD2 (5 bases). This CDR3 has 13 amino acids. The germline gives CDR1 ENHRY, CDR2 SYGVKD. As DNA, the CDR3 is TGTGCCATCAGAGGGAGACTCTCCTATGAGCAGTACTTC. Protein: CAIRGRLSYEQYF.

The rearrangement uses TRBV4-1 and TRBJ2-2; the match to TRBD2 covers 8 bases. V was clipped by 0 bases and J by 4 bases; unmatched bases: 4. Germline CDR1 is MGHRA and CDR2 is YSYEKL. The CDR3 spans 16 residues. This chain's CDR3 is CASSQEPGGPTGELFF. The CDR3 coding sequence is TGCGCCAGCAGCCAAGAGCCGGGGGGGCCCACCGGGGAGCTGTTTTTT.

V is TRBV6-5 and J is TRBJ1-3; D unclear. CDR1 and CDR2 from the germline V gene are MNHEY and SVGAGI. V dropped 0 bases and J dropped 4 bases, with 4 bases sitting between them. The length of the CDR3 is 13 residues. As DNA, the CDR3 is TGTGCCAGCAGTTACTCGAGCGGAAACACCATATATTTT. It is translated as CASSYSSGNTIYF.

The V gene is TRBV6-1, the J gene TRBJ2-5, with D possibly matching TRBD2 (6 bases). The CDR3 is 14 amino acids. V shed 7 bases and J shed 1 base, with 13 bases lying between them. Germline V gene data show CDR1 as MNHNS and CDR2 as SASEGT. The CDR3 protein is CASNPGSGQETQYF. In DNA, the CDR3 is TGTGCCAGCAACCCAGGTAGCGGCCAAGAGACCCAGTACTTC.

The CDR3 nucleotides are TGTGCCAGCAGCCGTGACAGTGATAATTCACCCCTCCACTTT. This translates into CASSRDSDNSPLHF. This chain connects TRBV7-9 to TRBJ1-6; possibly TRBD1 for D (5 bases). The CDR3 contains 14 residues. From germline, CDR1 is SEHNR and CDR2 FQNEAQ (reference sequence). Trimming cost V 5 bases and J 5 bases, with 10 bases left between them.

This chain uses TRBV9 with TRBJ2-3, with 10 bases fitting TRBD1. There are 17 residues in the CDR3. The trim removed 4 bases at V and 1 base at J, leaving 9 bases unmatched. The germline V gene encodes CDR1 SGDLS and CDR2 YYNGEE. CDR3 amino acids: CASSLETTGGGTDTQYF. CDR3 coding DNA: TGTGCCAGCAGCCTAGAGACGACAGGGGGCGGCACAGATACGCAGTATTTT.

The chain uses TRBV5-1 and TRBJ2-1; 9 bases map to TRBD1. Trimming removed 3 bases from V and 6 bases from J; junction bases left unmatched: 4. CDR1 and CDR2 (germline): SGHRS, YFSETQ. The CDR3 runs to 14 residues. The CDR3 DNA reads TGCGCCAGCAGCTATCGGACAGGGGTCAATGAGCAGTTCTTC. As protein: CASSYRTGVNEQFF.

This chain links TRBV4-1 with TRBJ2-3; D unresolved. This CDR3 spans 12 amino acids. The ends were cut back, 3 bases at V and 5 bases at J, with 6 bases in the middle. Germline lookup yields CDR1 MGHRA and CDR2 YSYEKL. CDR3 residues: CASSHPLDTQYF. The CDR3 DNA reads TGCGCCAGCAGCCACCCGTTAGATACGCAGTATTTT.

CDR3 nucleotides: TGTGCCAGTAGTATCTTCAGGGAGGCGAACACTGAAGCTTTCTTT. Protein: CASSIFREANTEAFF. The rearrangement links TRBV19 to TRBJ1-1; D perhaps matches TRBD1 (5 bases). In germline, CDR1 is LNHDA, CDR2 SQIVND (reference sequence). Trimming stripped 3 bases from V and 1 base from J, with 12 bases between. The length of the CDR3 is 15 residues. Full variable domain (missing parts from reference TRBV19 and TRBJ1-1): DGGITQSPKYLFRKEGQNVTLSCEQNLNHDAMYWYRQDPGQGLRLIYYSQIVNDFQKGDIAEGYSVSREKKESFPLTVTSAQKNPTAFYLCASSIFREANTEAFFGQGTRLTVV.

The gene calls are TRBV7-8 and TRBJ1-5, with a possible D match to TRBD1 (6 bases). V was clipped by 5 bases and J by 5 bases, with 19 bases between them. This CDR3 is built from 16 residues. Per germline, CDR1 SGHVS and CDR2 FQNEAQ. The CDR3 DNA follows: TGTGCCAGCAGCACCTTCGGGGGGGCGCGGGATCAGCCCCAGCATTTT. Encoded protein: CASSTFGGARDQPQHF.

The chain couples TRBV18 to TRBJ2-2, with a tentative D call TRBD2 (5 bases). The CDR3 has 14 amino acids. CDR1 and CDR2 from the germline V gene are KGHSH and LQKENI. Trimming pared 8 bases from V and 2 bases from J, leaving 12 bases between. CDR3 sequence (DNA): TGTGCCAGCCAGAGGACTGTTAACACCGGGGAGCTGTTTTTT. Its translation: CASQRTVNTGELFF.

On this clone: Other nucleotide sequences from this sample produce the same CDR3. This rearrangement joins TRBV28 to TRBJ1-1; TRBD1 aligns across 8 bases. The germline V gene encodes CDR1 MDHEN and CDR2 SYDVKM. The CDR3 sequence is 17 residues long. J was trimmed by 5 bases and V by 3 bases; bases with no gene match: 14. The CDR3 here is CASSFPTTAGGRTEAFF. CDR3 coding DNA: TGTGCCAGCAGTTTCCCCACGACGGCAGGGGGCCGAACTGAAGCTTTCTTT. The full variable domain, its missing parts supplied by reference TRBV28 and TRBJ1-1, is DVKVTQSSRYLVKRTGEKVFLECVQDMDHENMFWYRQDPGLGLRLIYFSYDVKMKEKGDIPEGYSVSREKKERFSLILESASTNQTSMYLCASSFPTTAGGRTEAFFGQGTRLTVV.

This chain joins TRBV27 and TRBJ1-1; D is unclear. Germline assignment: CDR1 MNHEY and CDR2 SMNVEV (reference sequence). The CDR3 contains 12 residues. V shed 4 bases and J shed 3 bases, with 6 bases lying between them. CDR3 residues: CASSSSDTEAFF. CDR3 in DNA: TGTGCCAGCAGTTCGTCCGACACTGAAGCTTTCTTT.

This chain links TRBV9 with TRBJ2-7, with D possibly TRBD2 on 5 matching bases. Per the germline V gene, CDR1 is SGDLS and CDR2 is YYNGEE. V was clipped by 1 base and J by 4 bases, with 15 bases between them. The CDR3 totals 15 residues. The CDR3: CASSVTPAGLYEQYF. The CDR3 DNA is TGTGCCAGCAGCGTAACCCCGGCAGGACTGTACGAGCAGTACTTC.

V is TRBV5-6 and J is TRBJ1-1; D uncertain. This CDR3 spans 14 amino acids. V gave up 4 bases and J gave up 0 bases, with 10 bases separating them. The germline V gene has CDR1 SGHDT and CDR2 YYEEEE. CDR3 sequence: CASSPTVLNTEAFF. For the CDR3, the DNA is TGTGCCAGCAGCCCCACAGTGTTGAACACTGAAGCTTTCTTT.

The sample holds a few counts of this clone. The V gene is TRBV6-1, the J gene TRBJ1-1, with D possibly being TRBD1 (5 bases). Germline assignment: CDR1 MNHNS and CDR2 SASEGT. The CDR3 sequence is 16 residues long. The V end was cut by 4 bases, the J end by 0 bases, with 15 bases between. CDR3 coding DNA: TGTGCCAGCAGTGTACCGGACACAAGCATGAACACTGAAGCTTTCTTT. It translates to CASSVPDTSMNTEAFF.

About this clone: Other DNA sequences in this sample translate to the same CDR3. The rearrangement joins TRBV6-1 to TRBJ2-5; weak D call: TRBD1 (5 bases). Germline CDR1 is MNHNS and CDR2 is SASEGT. V dropped 6 bases and J dropped 4 bases, with 9 bases sitting between them. This CDR3 has 12 residues. This chain's CDR3 is CASRQGRETQYF. The CDR3 coding sequence is TGTGCCAGCAGGCAGGGAAGAGAGACCCAGTACTTC.